A selection of T cell receptor beta chains follows, all from one sample in a study of T cell repertoires in aging, cancer and after chemotherapy. TCRdb re-called the multiplex PCR reads through MiXCR, storing one row per CDR3 protein. This sample has about 6,400 distinct CDR3 sequences, with 21% found just once. Input material: blood. The source of these receptors is a human donor with a blood cancer. Each CDR3 is given with its conserved first and last residue. D genes are given only for firm matches. For some rows the clone size is stated as once, few or many, or as a class when expanded; others skip it.

medium-sized	TRBJ2-5	14	-	TRBV5-6	TGTGCCAGCAGCACCACAGGGGGGGAAGAGACCCAGTACTTC	CASSTTGGEETQYF
-	TRBJ2-3	14	-	TRBV7-2	TGTGCCAGCAGCATCCGGGACAGCACAGATACGCAGTATTTT	CASSIRDSTDTQYF
medium-sized	TRBJ2-5	13	TRBD2	TRBV6-6	TGTGCCAGCAGTCCTAGCGGTCAAGAGACCCAGTACTTC	CASSPSGQETQYF
few	TRBJ2-7	13	-	TRBV7-2	TGTGCCAGCAGCTTGAACAGGGAGGGCGAGCAGTACTTC	CASSLNREGEQYF
few	TRBJ2-7	14	TRBD2	TRBV10-2	TGCGCCAGCTGGAGCGGGGGGCCGTCCTACGAGCAGTACTTC	CASWSGGPSYEQYF
few	TRBJ2-3	15	-	TRBV2	TGTGCCAGCAGTCGAGAGACTACAGACACAGATACGCAGTATTTT	CASSRETTDTDTQYF
medium-sized	TRBJ1-5	12	-	TRBV5-5	TGTGCCAGCAGCTTAGGCAATCAGCCCCAGCATTTT	CASSLGNQPQHF
medium-sized	TRBJ2-3	14	-	TRBV20-1	TGCAGTGCTAGAGATTACGGGGGTGCAGATACGCAGTATTTT	CSARDYGGADTQYF
few	TRBJ2-2	15	TRBD1	TRBV28	TGTGCCAGCAGTTTACGAGGGGGCGGCACCGGGGAGCTGTTTTTT	CASSLRGGGTGELFF
medium-sized	TRBJ1-4	14	-	TRBV6-6	TGTGCCAGCAGCCCTGGTACGGTTTCTGAAAAACTGTTTTTT	CASSPGTVSEKLFF
medium-sized	TRBJ2-2	17	-	TRBV19	TGTGCCAGTAGTCCCTCGGAGGCCCTCCCGAACACCGGGGAGCTGTTTTTT	CASSPSEALPNTGELFF
-	TRBJ2-7	12	TRBD1	TRBV10-3	TGTGCCACGGGACAGGGGGTCTACGAGCAGTACTTC	CATGQGVYEQYF
few	TRBJ1-2	13	TRBD1	TRBV6-6	TGTGCCAGCAGTTTGACAGGGGACTATGGCTACACCTTC	CASSLTGDYGYTF
-	TRBJ1-6	17	-	TRBV7-9	TGTGGCAGCAGCTCCGGACGGAGGAGCTCCTATAATTCACCCCTCCACTTT	CGSSSGRRSSYNSPLHF
medium-sized	TRBJ1-2	13	-	TRBV18	TGTGCCAGCTCACCAACAGATTCTTATGGCTACACCTTC	CASSPTDSYGYTF
few	TRBJ2-3	12	-	TRBV20-1	TGCAGTGCTAGTGAACTCCGCAATACGCAGTATTTT	CSASELRNTQYF
medium-sized	TRBJ1-1	13	-	TRBV29-1	TGCAGCGCTCGGGACCACGGGAACACTGAAGCTTTCTTT	CSARDHGNTEAFF
-	TRBJ1-1	15	-	TRBV28	TGTGCCAGCAGTTTAGGTCGGGGGGCGACCACTGAAGCTTTCTTT	CASSLGRGATTEAFF
medium-sized	TRBJ2-7	14	TRBD1	TRBV27	TGTGCCAGCAGTTTCGGGACAGTTCCCTACGAGCAGTACTTC	CASSFGTVPYEQYF
medium-sized	TRBJ1-1	12	-	TRBV29-1	TGCATCATAGGGCAGGGAGGCACTGAAGCTTTCTTT	CIIGQGGTEAFF
-	TRBJ2-3	15	-	TRBV28	TGTGCCAGCAGCTTCGAGAGTTACCGCACAGATACGCAGTATTTT	CASSFESYRTDTQYF
medium-sized	TRBJ2-7	13	-	TRBV20-1	TGCAGTGCTAGGGGGGCTAGCGACTACGAGCAGTACTTC	CSARGASDYEQYF
medium-sized	TRBJ2-7	15	-	TRBV27	TGTGCCAGCAGTTTATCCGCTGCAGGAGTCTACGAGCAGTACTTC	CASSLSAAGVYEQYF
medium-sized	TRBJ2-5	15	TRBD1	TRBV30	TGTGCCTGGAGCGCCCCAGGGGGCTGGGGAGAGACCCAGTACTTC	CAWSAPGGWGETQYF
few	TRBJ2-2	16	TRBD1	TRBV4-2	TGTGCCAGCAGCCAAGCCGACAGGGGTTCGGCCGGGGAGCTGTTTTTT	CASSQADRGSAGELFF
medium-sized	TRBJ2-1	16	-	TRBV30	TGTGCCTGGAGTCGTAGGGAGCGTGGGTCCTACAATGAGCAGTTCTTC	CAWSRRERGSYNEQFF
few	TRBJ2-3	14	-	TRBV28	TGTGCCAGCAGTTTATCAGTTAGCACAGATACGCAGTATTTT	CASSLSVSTDTQYF
few	TRBJ2-7	15	-	TRBV6-5	TGTGCCAGCAGCTCAGGACCGGTAATAACCTACGAGCAGTACTTC	CASSSGPVITYEQYF
-	TRBJ2-6	17	TRBD1	TRBV12-3/TRBV12-4	TGTGCCAGCAGTCCCCGGGACAGGCTCTCTGGGGCCAACGTCCTGACTTTC	CASSPRDRLSGANVLTF
medium-sized	TRBJ1-2	15	-	TRBV18	TGTGCCAGCTCACCACCAGAGGGTCCTAACTATGGCTACACCTTC	CASSPPEGPNYGYTF
few	TRBJ2-6	17	-	TRBV28	TGTGCCAGCAGTTTTCGAGGGCTGCGGTCGGGGGCCAACGTCCTGACTTTC	CASSFRGLRSGANVLTF
large	TRBJ2-2	14	-	TRBV6-5	TGTGCCAGCAGACCACCTACGAACACCGGGGAGCTGTTTTTT	CASRPPTNTGELFF
-	TRBJ2-7	16	TRBD2	TRBV11-2	TGTGCCAGCAGCTTAGATCCACTAGCGGGAACTTACGAGCAGTACTTC	CASSLDPLAGTYEQYF
medium-sized	TRBJ2-1	13	-	TRBV6-6	TGTGCCAGCTTTCAGAGGAACGCGGATGAGCAGTTCTTC	CASFQRNADEQFF
medium-sized	TRBJ2-2	11	-	TRBV30	TGTGCCTGGAGACAGGCCGGGGAGCTGTTTTTT	CAWRQAGELFF
medium-sized	TRBJ1-2	13	-	TRBV24-1	TGTGCCACCAGTGTCAGTAGGTACTATGGCTACACCTTC	CATSVSRYYGYTF
medium-sized	TRBJ2-5	15	TRBD1	TRBV6-1	TGTGCCAGCAGTGGGCCGGGACAGGGGAAAGAGACCCAGTACTTC	CASSGPGQGKETQYF
medium-sized	TRBJ1-2	15	-	TRBV18	TGTGCCAGCGTCTCGTACGGGAATCATTCCTATGGCTACACCTTC	CASVSYGNHSYGYTF
medium-sized	TRBJ2-7	12	-	TRBV27	TGTGCCAGCAGTCCAGATCGGGTCGAGCAGTACTTC	CASSPDRVEQYF
-	TRBJ2-5	17	TRBD2	TRBV4-2	TGTGCCAGCAGCCATCAACTAGCGGGGGGGCGAGGAGAGACCCAGTACTTC	CASSHQLAGGRGETQYF
-	TRBJ2-2	17	-	TRBV5-4	TGCGCCAGCAGCCAAGAACCGGGATACTCGAACACCGGGGAGCTGTTTTTT	CASSQEPGYSNTGELFF
few	TRBJ1-5	15	-	TRBV27	TGTGCCAGCAGCACAGCAGCAGGGGCCAATCAGCCCCAGCATTTT	CASSTAAGANQPQHF
medium-sized	TRBJ2-7	14	-	TRBV7-2	TGTGCCAGCAGCTTAGTCGCAGGTACCTACGAGCAGTACTTC	CASSLVAGTYEQYF
medium-sized	TRBJ1-1	14	-	TRBV12-3/TRBV12-4	TGTGCCAGCACTAAAACAGGTTTAGGCACTGAAGCTTTCTTT	CASTKTGLGTEAFF
medium-sized	TRBJ2-1	16	TRBD2	TRBV6-6	TGTGCCAGCAGTTACAGTAGTCGGGAGGGGTCCCTGGAGCAGTTCTTC	CASSYSSREGSLEQFF
medium-sized	TRBJ2-3	15	-	TRBV27	TGTGCCAGCAGTTCGCGGGGTTTCAGCACAGATACGCAGTATTTT	CASSSRGFSTDTQYF
medium-sized	TRBJ1-4	11	-	TRBV29-1	TGCAGCGCAGAAACTAATGAAAAACTGTTTTTT	CSAETNEKLFF
-	TRBJ1-4	15	-	TRBV5-1	TGCGCCAGCAGCTTGGGTAACTCAGGGGAGGAAAAACTGTTTTTT	CASSLGNSGEEKLFF
-	TRBJ2-7	15	-	TRBV4-2	TGTGCCAGCAGCCAAGAGGGCTGGCAGTCCTACGAGCAGTACTTC	CASSQEGWQSYEQYF
medium-sized	TRBJ1-4	14	-	TRBV29-1	TGCAGCGTTGTTCAGGGGAAAAATAATGAAAAACTGTTTTTT	CSVVQGKNNEKLFF
-	TRBJ2-1	16	TRBD2	TRBV4-3	TGCACCAGCAGCCTCACCGGGACTAGCGGGAAGAATGAGCAGTTCTTC	CTSSLTGTSGKNEQFF
-	TRBJ2-7	15	TRBD1	TRBV12-3/TRBV12-4	TGTGCCAGCAGTTTAGTCAGGGGGCTAATGTACGAGCAGTACTTC	CASSLVRGLMYEQYF
-	TRBJ1-2	14	-	TRBV28	TGTGCCAGCAGTCAGAAGGGTTTCAGCTATGGCTACACCTTC	CASSQKGFSYGYTF
-	TRBJ1-5	15	TRBD1	TRBV29-1	TGCAGCGTTGAGCGAGGACAGGGGGGGTCTCAGCCCCAGCATTTT	CSVERGQGGSQPQHF
medium-sized	TRBJ2-7	14	TRBD1	TRBV6-5	TGTGCCAGCAGGTGGACAGGGAACTCCTACGAGCAGTACTTC	CASRWTGNSYEQYF
-	TRBJ2-7	14	-	TRBV5-1	TGCGCCAGCAGCTTGAGGTCAAACTCCTACGAGCAGTACTTC	CASSLRSNSYEQYF
few	TRBJ1-2	17	TRBD1	TRBV6-5	TGTGCCAGCAGTTGGCTCGGGACAGGGGGTATCGACTATGGCTACACCTTC	CASSWLGTGGIDYGYTF